This T cell receptor beta chain was identified during a study of T cell responses to AZD1222 COVID-19 vaccine. Findings and caveats of the study: Donors, mostly white British, included more females; clonal diversity was possibly underestimated.

A note on this clone: As yet, its antigen is unknown.

TCRdb's copy holds only in-frame clones and misses some; the assay was immunoSEQ multiplex PCR. Found here are about 150,000 clones, 88% of them singletons; the top ten hold roughly 3.5%. Germline CDR1 SGHAT, CDR2 FQDESV (reference sequence). This CDR3 has 15 residues. The V end was cut by 5 bases, the J end by 2 bases, with 10 bases between. The chain recombines TRBV11-1 with TRBJ2-6; no reliable D call. The clonotype comes from an adult in good health. Source: peripheral blood, taken on day 0 of MenACWY control vaccination. The DNA of the CDR3 is TGTGCCAGCAGCGCCGACATGGCTGGGGCCAACGTCCTGACTTTC. It translates to CASSADMAGANVLTF.